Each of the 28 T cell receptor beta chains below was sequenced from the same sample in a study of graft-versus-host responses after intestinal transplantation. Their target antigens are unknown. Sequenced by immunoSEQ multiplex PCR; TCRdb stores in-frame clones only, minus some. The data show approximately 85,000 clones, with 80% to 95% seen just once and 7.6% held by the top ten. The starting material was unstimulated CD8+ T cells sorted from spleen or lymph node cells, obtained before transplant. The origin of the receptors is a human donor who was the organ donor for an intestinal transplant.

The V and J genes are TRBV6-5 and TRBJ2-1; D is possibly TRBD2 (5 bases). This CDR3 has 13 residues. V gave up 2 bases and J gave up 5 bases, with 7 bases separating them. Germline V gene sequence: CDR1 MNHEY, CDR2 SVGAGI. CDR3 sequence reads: CASSYGLNNEQFF. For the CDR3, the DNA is TGTGCCAGCAGTTACGGACTCAACAATGAGCAGTTCTTC.

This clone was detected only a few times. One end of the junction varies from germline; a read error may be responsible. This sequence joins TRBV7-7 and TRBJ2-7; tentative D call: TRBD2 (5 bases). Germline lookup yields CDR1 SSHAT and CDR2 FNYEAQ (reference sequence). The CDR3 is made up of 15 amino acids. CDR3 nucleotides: TGTGCTAGCAGCCCCGTAGTCTGGCGTCCGGGGGAGCAGTACTTC. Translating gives CASSPVVWRPGEQYF.

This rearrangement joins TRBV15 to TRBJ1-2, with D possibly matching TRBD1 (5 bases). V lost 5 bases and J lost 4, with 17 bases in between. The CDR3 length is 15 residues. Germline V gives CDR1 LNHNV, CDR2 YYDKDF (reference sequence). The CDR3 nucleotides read TGTGCCACCAGCCTATTATTCTCTGGGGGCTATGGCTACACCTTC. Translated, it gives CATSLLFSGGYGYTF.

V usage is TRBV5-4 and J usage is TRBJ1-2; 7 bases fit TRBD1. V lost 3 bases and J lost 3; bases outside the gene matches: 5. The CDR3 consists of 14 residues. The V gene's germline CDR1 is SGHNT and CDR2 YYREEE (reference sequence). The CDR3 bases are TGTGCCAGCAGCTACTGGACAGGAGACTATGGCTACACCTTC. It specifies CASSYWTGDYGYTF.

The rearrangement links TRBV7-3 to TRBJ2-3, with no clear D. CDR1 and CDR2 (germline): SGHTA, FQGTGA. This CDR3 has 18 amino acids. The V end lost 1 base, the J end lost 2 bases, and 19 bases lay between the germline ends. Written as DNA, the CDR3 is TGTGCCAGCAGCTTAAGCGGCAGTCCGACCCTAGACACAGATACGCAGTATTTT. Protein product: CASSLSGSPTLDTDTQYF.

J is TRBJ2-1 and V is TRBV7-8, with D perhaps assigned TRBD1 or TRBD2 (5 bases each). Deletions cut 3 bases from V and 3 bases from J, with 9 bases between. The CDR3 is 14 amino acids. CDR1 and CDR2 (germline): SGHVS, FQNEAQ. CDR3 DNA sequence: TGTGCCAGCAGCTTCCGGGACGTCTACAATGAGCAGTTCTTC. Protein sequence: CASSFRDVYNEQFF. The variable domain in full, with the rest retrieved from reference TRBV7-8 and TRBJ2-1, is GAGVSQSPRYKVAKRGQDVALRCDPISGHVSLFWYQQALGQGPEFLTYFQNEAQLDKSGLPSDRFFAERPEGSVSTLKIQRTQQEDSAVYLCASSFRDVYNEQFFGPGTRLTVL.

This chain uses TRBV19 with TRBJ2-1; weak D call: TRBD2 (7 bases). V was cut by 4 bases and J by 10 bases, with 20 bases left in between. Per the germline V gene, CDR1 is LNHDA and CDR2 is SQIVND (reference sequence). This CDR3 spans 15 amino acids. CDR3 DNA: TGTGCCAGTAGTAGTCTAGGGGGAGGGCCCGAAGAGCAGTTCTTC. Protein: CASSSLGGGPEEQFF.

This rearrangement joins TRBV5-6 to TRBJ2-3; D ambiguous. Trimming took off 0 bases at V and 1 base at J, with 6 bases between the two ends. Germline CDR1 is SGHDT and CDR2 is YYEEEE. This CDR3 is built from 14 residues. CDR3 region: CASSLASRTDTQYF. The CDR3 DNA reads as TGTGCCAGCAGCTTGGCCAGCCGCACAGATACGCAGTATTTT. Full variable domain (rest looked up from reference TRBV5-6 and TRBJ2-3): DAGVTQSPTHLIKTRGQQVTLRCSPKSGHDTVSWYQQALGQGPQFIFQYYEEEERQRGNFPDRFSGHQFPNYSSELNVNALLLGDSALYLCASSLASRTDTQYFGPGTRLTVL.

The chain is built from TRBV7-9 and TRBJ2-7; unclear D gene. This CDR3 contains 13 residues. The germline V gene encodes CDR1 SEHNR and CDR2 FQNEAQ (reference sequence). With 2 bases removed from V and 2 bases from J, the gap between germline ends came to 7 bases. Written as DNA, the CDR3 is TGTGCCAGCAGCTTAACCTCCACCTACGAGCAGTACTTC. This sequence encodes CASSLTSTYEQYF. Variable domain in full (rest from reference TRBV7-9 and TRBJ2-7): DTGVSQNPRHKITKRGQNVTFRCDPISEHNRLYWYRQTLGQGPEFLTYFQNEAQLEKSRLLSDRFSAERPKGSFSTLEIQRTEQGDSAMYLCASSLTSTYEQYFGPGTRLTVT.

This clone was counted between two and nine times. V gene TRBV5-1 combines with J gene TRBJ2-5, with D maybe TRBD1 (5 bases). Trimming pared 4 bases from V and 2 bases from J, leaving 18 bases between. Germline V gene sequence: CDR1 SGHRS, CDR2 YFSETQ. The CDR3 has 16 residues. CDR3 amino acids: CASSPARQTIQETQYF. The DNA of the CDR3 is TGCGCCAGCAGCCCCGCTAGACAGACGATTCAAGAGACCCAGTACTTC.

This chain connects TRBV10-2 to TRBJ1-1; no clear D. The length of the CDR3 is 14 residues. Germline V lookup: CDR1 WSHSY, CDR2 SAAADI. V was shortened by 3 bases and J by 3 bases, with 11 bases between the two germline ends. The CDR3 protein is CASSERGGYTEAFF. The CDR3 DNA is TGCGCCAGCAGTGAACGGGGAGGGTACACTGAAGCTTTCTTT.

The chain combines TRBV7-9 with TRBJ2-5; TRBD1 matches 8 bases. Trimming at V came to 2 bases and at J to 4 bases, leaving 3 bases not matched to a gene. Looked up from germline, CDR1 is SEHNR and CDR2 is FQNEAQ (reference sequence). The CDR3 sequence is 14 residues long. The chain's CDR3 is CASSLPGGGETQYF. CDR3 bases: TGTGCCAGCAGCTTACCAGGGGGCGGAGAGACCCAGTACTTC.

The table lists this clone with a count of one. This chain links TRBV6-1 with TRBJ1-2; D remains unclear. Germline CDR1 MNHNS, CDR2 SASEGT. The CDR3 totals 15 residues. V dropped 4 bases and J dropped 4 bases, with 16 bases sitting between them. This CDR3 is CASSGPLLGFYGYTF. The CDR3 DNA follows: TGTGCCAGCAGTGGACCCCTGCTGGGGTTCTATGGCTACACCTTC.

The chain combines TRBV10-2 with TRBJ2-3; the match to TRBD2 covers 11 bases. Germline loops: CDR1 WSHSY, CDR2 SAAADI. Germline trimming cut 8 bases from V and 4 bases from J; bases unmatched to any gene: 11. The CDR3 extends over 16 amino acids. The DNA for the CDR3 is TGCGCCAGCGGTAGTTCTAGCGGGGGGAGCCCAGATACGCAGTATTTT. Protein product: CASGSSSGGSPDTQYF.

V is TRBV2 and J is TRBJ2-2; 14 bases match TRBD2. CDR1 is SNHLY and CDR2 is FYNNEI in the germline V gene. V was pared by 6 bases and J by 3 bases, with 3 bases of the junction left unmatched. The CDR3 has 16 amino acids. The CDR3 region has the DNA TGTGCCAGCAGCGGACTAGCGGGGGGATACACCGGGGAGCTGTTTTTT. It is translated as CASSGLAGGYTGELFF.

CDR3 sequence: CASSLPSGQGLLGETQYF. For the CDR3, the DNA is TGCGCCAGCAGCCTCCCCTCGGGGCAGGGCCTTTTAGGAGAGACCCAGTACTTC. V is TRBV4-1 and J is TRBJ2-5; TRBD1 or TRBD2 may be the D gene (5 bases each). Germline CDR1 and CDR2: MGHRA and YSYEKL. Trimming shortened V by 4 bases and J by 4 bases, and 25 bases separated the two germline ends. The CDR3 consists of 18 residues.

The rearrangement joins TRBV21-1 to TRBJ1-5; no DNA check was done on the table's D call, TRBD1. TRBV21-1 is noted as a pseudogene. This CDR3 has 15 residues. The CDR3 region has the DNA TGTGCCAGCAGCAGGGAGAAAGGGGGAAATCAGCCCCAGCATTTT. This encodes CASSREKGGNQPQHF.

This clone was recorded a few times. The CDR3 is CASSQPHRRTGPPQTNEKLFF. The CDR3 DNA follows: TGTGCCAGCAGCCAACCCCACCGTCGGACAGGCCCCCCTCAAACTAATGAAAAACTGTTTTTT. This sequence joins TRBV14 and TRBJ1-4, with 7 bases lining up with TRBD1. With V trimmed by 2 bases and J by 1 base, 19 bases remained unmatched. This CDR3 has 21 amino acids. Germline V gene sequence: CDR1 SGHDN, CDR2 FVKESK.

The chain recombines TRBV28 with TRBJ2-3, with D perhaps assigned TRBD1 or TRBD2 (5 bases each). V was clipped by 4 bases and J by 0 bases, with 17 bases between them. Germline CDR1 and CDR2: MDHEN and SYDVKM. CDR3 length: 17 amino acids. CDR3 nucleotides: TGTGCCAGCAGTTCCCCGAGACAGACTACGAGCACAGATACGCAGTATTTT. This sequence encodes CASSSPRQTTSTDTQYF.

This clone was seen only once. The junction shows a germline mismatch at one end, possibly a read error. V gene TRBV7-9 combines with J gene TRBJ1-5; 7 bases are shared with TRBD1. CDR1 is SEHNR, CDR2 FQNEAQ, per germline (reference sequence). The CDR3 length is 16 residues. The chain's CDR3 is CTSSLIAGGSNQPQHF. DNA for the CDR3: TGTACCAGCAGCTTAATCGCAGGGGGTAGCAATCAGCCCCAGCATTTT.

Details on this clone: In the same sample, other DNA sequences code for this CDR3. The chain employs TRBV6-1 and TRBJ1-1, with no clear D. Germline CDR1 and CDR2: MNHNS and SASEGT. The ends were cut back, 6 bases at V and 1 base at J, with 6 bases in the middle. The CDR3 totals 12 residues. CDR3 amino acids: CASRRSNTEAFF. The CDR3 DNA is TGTGCCAGCAGAAGATCGAACACTGAAGCTTTCTTT.

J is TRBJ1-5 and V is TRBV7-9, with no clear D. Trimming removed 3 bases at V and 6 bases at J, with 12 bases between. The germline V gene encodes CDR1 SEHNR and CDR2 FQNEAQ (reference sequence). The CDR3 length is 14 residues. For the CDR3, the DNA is TGTGCCAGCAGCTTGAGGGAGGGAGGTCAGCCCCAGCATTTT. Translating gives CASSLREGGQPQHF.

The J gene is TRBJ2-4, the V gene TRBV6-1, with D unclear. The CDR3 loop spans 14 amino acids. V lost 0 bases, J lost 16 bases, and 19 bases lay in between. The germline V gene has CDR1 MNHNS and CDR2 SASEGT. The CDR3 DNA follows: TGTGCCAGCAGTGAAGCGCTTGGCGTACCTTTTGTCTACTTC. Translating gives CASSEALGVPFVYF.

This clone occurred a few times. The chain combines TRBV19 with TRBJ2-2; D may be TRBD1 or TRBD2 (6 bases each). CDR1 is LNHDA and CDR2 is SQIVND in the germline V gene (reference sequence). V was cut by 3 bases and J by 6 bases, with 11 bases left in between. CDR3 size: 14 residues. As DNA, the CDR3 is TGTGCCAGTAGTATCGTAGGGGGGTCCGGGGAGCTGTTTTTT. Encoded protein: CASSIVGGSGELFF.

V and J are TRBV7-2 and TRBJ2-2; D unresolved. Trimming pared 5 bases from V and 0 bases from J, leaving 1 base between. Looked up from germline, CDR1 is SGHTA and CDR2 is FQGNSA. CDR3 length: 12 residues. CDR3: CASSPNTGELFF. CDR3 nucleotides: TGTGCCAGCAGCCCGAACACCGGGGAGCTGTTTTTT.

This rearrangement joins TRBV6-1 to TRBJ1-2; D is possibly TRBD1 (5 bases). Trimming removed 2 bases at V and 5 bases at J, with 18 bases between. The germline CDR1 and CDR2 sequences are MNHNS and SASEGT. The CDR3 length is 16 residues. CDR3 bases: TGTGCCAGCAGTGAACCTGATGGGACTGACATATATGGCTACACCTTC. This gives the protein CASSEPDGTDIYGYTF.

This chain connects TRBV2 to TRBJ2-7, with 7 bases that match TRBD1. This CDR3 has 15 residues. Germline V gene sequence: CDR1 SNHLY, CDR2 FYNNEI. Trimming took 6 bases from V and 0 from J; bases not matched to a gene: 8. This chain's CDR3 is CASSPGTESSYEQYF. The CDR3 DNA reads TGTGCCAGCAGCCCCGGGACAGAGAGCTCCTACGAGCAGTACTTC.

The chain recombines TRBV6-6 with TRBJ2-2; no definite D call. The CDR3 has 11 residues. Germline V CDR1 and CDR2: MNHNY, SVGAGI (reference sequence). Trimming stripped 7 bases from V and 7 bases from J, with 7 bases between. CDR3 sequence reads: CASNQNGELFF. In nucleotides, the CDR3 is TGTGCCAGCAACCAGAACGGGGAGCTGTTTTTT.